This TCR beta chain came from a study of T cells after yellow fever vaccination. Study in general: SMART-Seq v4 Ultra Low Input handled preparation of low-cell-number fractions. Study-wide findings and caveats: Shared CD4/CD8 clonotypes were a small share, likely from convergent recombination.

V dropped 2 bases and J dropped 0 bases, with 5 bases sitting between them. The CDR3 contains 13 residues. Germline V gene sequence: CDR1 SGHRS, CDR2 YFSETQ. This clonotype has a count of ten or more. As yet, its antigen is unknown. The TCR cDNA carried a universal primer site and UMIs from 5'RACE template switching. TCRdb ran MiXCR on the 5' RACE reads and lists one entry per CDR3 protein. The sample shows some 560,000 distinct CDR3 sequences, 17% of them seen only once. Sample: PBMCs, taken around 5 days after the first yellow fever vaccination. This receptor was obtained from a man younger than 30 who received the YFV17D yellow fever vaccine. This sequence joins TRBV5-1 and TRBJ2-5, with D hard to call. Here the CDR3 DNA reads TGCGCCAGCAGCTTTGAGTACCAAGAGACCCAGTACTTC. It specifies CASSFEYQETQYF.